These 31 T cell receptor beta chains share one sample of origin, sequenced in a study of a mutant IDH1 vaccine in newly diagnosed glioma. Antigens of these TCRs are unknown. The time point denotes: week 11, during vaccination. The investigators gave 300 ug of mutant IDH1 20-mer peptide in each vaccine dose, together with topical imiquimod. The method was immunoSEQ multiplex PCR; TCRdb's version includes in-frame clones alone and lacks a portion of them. Of around 60,000 clones listed, about 88% were seen once; the top ten hold 8.5% to 9.5%. The input for sequencing was PBMCs, taken from a glioma patient whose treatment included an IDH1 peptide vaccine. The source is a woman in her forties or fifties with glioma.

V and J are TRBV7-9 and TRBJ1-4, with D possibly TRBD1 on 6 matching bases. This CDR3 is 15 amino acids long. V lost 1 base to trimming and J lost 3 bases, with 9 bases between them. Germline V lookup: CDR1 SEHNR, CDR2 FQNEAQ (reference sequence). DNA of the CDR3: TGTGCCAGCAGCTTAGACAGGGACGCTAATGAAAAACTGTTTTTT. It codes for CASSLDRDANEKLFF.

This clone was detected only once. A junction end diverges from the germline sequence, so it may reflect a read error. The chain couples TRBV7-7 to TRBJ2-6, with D unresolved. CDR1 SSHAT and CDR2 FNYEAQ come from the germline V gene (reference sequence). CDR3 size: 13 residues. The chain's CDR3 is CASSPPGANVLTF. The CDR3 bases are TGTGCTAGCAGCCCACCCGGGGCCAACGTCCTGACTTTC.

The V gene is TRBV2, the J gene TRBJ1-4, with TRBD1 matching over 8 bases. The length of the CDR3 is 13 residues. Germline values: CDR1 SNHLY, CDR2 FYNNEI. V trimming: 9 bases; J trimming: 7 bases; junction bases outside the gene matches: 7. Written as DNA, the CDR3 is TGTGCCAGTGCAGGGGGCGCGGGTGAAAAACTGTTTTTT. Its translation: CASAGGAGEKLFF.

The chain is built from TRBV7-2 and TRBJ1-1; 8 positions match TRBD1. Per the germline V gene, CDR1 is SGHTA and CDR2 is FQGNSA. J was trimmed by 4 bases and V by 4 bases; bases with no gene match: 8. The CDR3 consists of 15 residues. The CDR3 region is CASSSGTGWGTEAFF. DNA of the CDR3: TGTGCCAGCAGCTCGGGGACAGGATGGGGCACTGAAGCTTTCTTT.

The genes are TRBV6-5 and TRBJ1-4, with D possibly TRBD1 on 5 matching bases. V lost 6 bases and J 4 bases, leaving 12 bases between the germline ends. The CDR3 runs 14 residues. Germline CDR1 reads MNHEY; CDR2 reads SVGAGI. CDR3 amino acids: CASRAGTYNEKLFF. The DNA for the CDR3 is TGTGCCAGCAGGGCCGGGACCTATAATGAAAAACTGTTTTTT.

This chain links TRBV6-5 with TRBJ1-2, with D possibly matching TRBD1 (5 bases). CDR3 size: 15 residues. The germline V and J ends were trimmed by 0 bases and 4 bases, with 12 bases remaining between them. From germline, CDR1 is MNHEY and CDR2 SVGAGI. Here the CDR3 reads CASSYSGRVGYGYTF. In DNA form, the CDR3 reads TGTGCCAGCAGTTACTCGGGCAGGGTAGGCTATGGCTACACCTTC.

This clone has a handful of counts. The V gene is TRBV7-6, the J gene TRBJ2-4; TRBD2 agrees at 10 bases. J gave up 0 bases and V 5 bases, and 16 bases lay outside the gene matches. This CDR3 has 20 residues. Looked up from germline, CDR1 is SGHVS and CDR2 is FNYEAQ. The DNA of the CDR3 is TGTGCCAGCAGCCCCTGGGAACTAGCGGGGTCCCCTTTAGCCAAAAACATTCAGTACTTC. It translates to CASSPWELAGSPLAKNIQYF.

CDR3 in DNA: TGTGCCAGTAGGAATAAGGGCAATCAGCCCCAGCATTTT. It yields the protein CASRNKGNQPQHF. This chain joins TRBV19 and TRBJ1-5; D not certain. The CDR3 has 13 residues. V gave up 6 bases and J gave up 2 bases, with 8 bases separating them. Germline-derived CDR1 and CDR2 are LNHDA and SQIVND (reference sequence). The full variable domain, in which reference TRBV19 and TRBJ1-5 provide the parts outside the CDR3, is DGGITQSPKYLFRKEGQNVTLSCEQNLNHDAMYWYRQDPGQGLRLIYYSQIVNDFQKGDIAEGYSVSREKKESFPLTVTSAQKNPTAFYLCASRNKGNQPQHFGDGTRLSIL.

This clone was counted a few times. The V and J genes are TRBV6-1 and TRBJ2-5; D is possibly TRBD2 (7 bases). V shed 3 bases and J shed 5 bases, with 16 bases lying between them. Germline CDR1 MNHNS, CDR2 SASEGT. There are 15 residues in the CDR3. CDR3 loop: CASSEGGGGAETQYF. CDR3 in DNA: TGTGCCAGCAGTGAGGGGGGCGGGGGAGCGGAGACCCAGTACTTC.

This chain uses TRBV5-6 with TRBJ2-7; D is ambiguous. The CDR3 spans 12 residues. V dropped 4 bases and J dropped 2 bases, with 7 bases sitting between them. CDR1 and CDR2 (germline): SGHDT, YYEEEE. CDR3 region: CASSRRPYEQYF. In nucleotides, the CDR3 is TGTGCCAGCAGCCGGCGCCCCTACGAGCAGTACTTC.

The chain employs TRBV25-1 and TRBJ2-2; D possibly matches TRBD1 or TRBD2 (5 bases each). Germline values: CDR1 MGHDK, CDR2 SYGVNS. This CDR3 spans 16 amino acids. V lost 5 bases and J 2 bases, leaving 15 bases between the germline ends. The CDR3 nucleotides read TGTGCCAGCAGTAAACCAGGGACGCAAAACACCGGGGAGCTGTTTTTT. It yields the protein CASSKPGTQNTGELFF.

The rearrangement links TRBV6-8 to TRBJ2-1; D is undetermined. The CDR3 covers 14 residues. Germline V CDR1 and CDR2: MNHGY, SAAAGT. The germline V and J ends were trimmed by 0 bases and 8 bases, with 11 bases remaining between them. The DNA for the CDR3 is TGTGCCAGCAGTTACTCTCGCAGGCAGCATGAGCAGTTCTTC. Its protein product is CASSYSRRQHEQFF.

This chain uses TRBV15 with TRBJ2-7; D is unclear. This CDR3 spans 15 amino acids. Germline V CDR1 and CDR2: LNHNV, YYDKDF (reference sequence). The V gene lost 1 base and the J gene lost 1 base, with 11 bases spanning the gap. CDR3 nucleotides: TGTGCCACCAGCAGAGGAAGACCAGGATCCTACGAGCAGTACTTC. Amino acids: CATSRGRPGSYEQYF.

Concerning this clone itself: A junction end diverges from the germline sequence, so it may reflect a read error. The CDR3 reads CASSPGTSGGLRETQYF. CDR3 nucleotide sequence: TGTGCTAGCAGCCCCGGGACTAGCGGGGGACTGAGGGAAACGCAGTATTTT. This chain joins TRBV7-7 and TRBJ2-3, with 14 bases identical to TRBD2. Per the germline V gene, CDR1 is SSHAT and CDR2 is FNYEAQ (reference sequence). The CDR3 contains 17 residues.

The chain uses TRBV19 and TRBJ1-3; D gene unclear. Looked up from germline, CDR1 is LNHDA and CDR2 is SQIVND (reference sequence). Trimming stripped 5 bases from V and 4 bases from J, with 15 bases between. The CDR3 totals 15 residues. The CDR3 DNA is TGTGCCAGTAGTGAAGGTTTATTTGAAGGAAACACCATATATTTT. Amino acid sequence: CASSEGLFEGNTIYF.

V is TRBV28 and J is TRBJ2-7, with a possible D match to TRBD2 (6 bases). The CDR3 is 14 amino acids. V lost 3 bases and J 3 bases, leaving 12 bases between the germline ends. Germline V lookup: CDR1 MDHEN, CDR2 SYDVKM. In DNA, the CDR3 is TGTGCCAGCAGTTTTCTCGGGGGAGACTACGAGCAGTACTTC. Translated, it gives CASSFLGGDYEQYF. Complete variable domain (other parts from reference TRBV28 and TRBJ2-7): DVKVTQSSRYLVKRTGEKVFLECVQDMDHENMFWYRQDPGLGLRLIYFSYDVKMKEKGDIPEGYSVSREKKERFSLILESASTNQTSMYLCASSFLGGDYEQYFGPGTRLTVT.

This clone was counted a few times. The CDR3 sequence is CASTPVAILLREQYF. CDR3 nucleotide sequence: TGCGCCAGCACTCCGGTAGCGATCTTGCTTAGGGAGCAGTACTTC. The chain carries TRBV10-1 and TRBJ2-7; perhaps TRBD2 as D (5 bases). The V and J ends lost 7 bases and 7 bases respectively, with 23 bases between them. Germline CDR1 is WNHNN and CDR2 is SYGVQD (reference sequence). CDR3 length: 15 residues.

The chain uses TRBV9 and TRBJ2-5; D tentatively reads TRBD1 or TRBD2 (6 bases each). Trimming removed 0 bases from V and 5 bases from J, with 14 bases in between. CDR1 and CDR2 (germline): SGDLS, YYNGEE. This CDR3 has 15 amino acids. The CDR3 sequence: CASSVEAGEVETQYF. The CDR3 coding sequence is TGTGCCAGCAGCGTAGAAGCAGGGGAGGTGGAGACCCAGTACTTC.

V usage is TRBV6-4 and J usage is TRBJ1-2, with 7 bases fitting TRBD1. Germline loops: CDR1 MRHNA, CDR2 SNTAGT. The CDR3 runs 13 residues. J lost 8 bases, V lost 4 bases, and 7 bases had no gene match. The DNA of the CDR3 is TGTGCCAGCAGTGTCGAGGGGGGACAGGGCTACACCTTC. As protein: CASSVEGGQGYTF.

The gene calls are TRBV4-1 and TRBJ2-2; maybe TRBD1 (5 bases). The V and J ends lost 4 bases and 2 bases respectively, with 17 bases between them. Germline V lookup: CDR1 MGHRA, CDR2 YSYEKL. CDR3 size: 17 residues. CDR3 nucleotide sequence: TGCGCCAGCAGCCGGTCACTCGGACAAATAAACACCGGGGAGCTGTTTTTT. Protein product: CASSRSLGQINTGELFF.

This chain joins TRBV7-2 and TRBJ2-7; 9 bases fit TRBD2. The trim removed 4 bases at V and 2 bases at J, leaving 9 bases unmatched. This CDR3 contains 16 residues. The germline V gene encodes CDR1 SGHTA and CDR2 FQGNSA. Here the CDR3 reads CASSSRAGGITYEQYF. Written as DNA, the CDR3 is TGTGCCAGCAGCTCTAGAGCGGGGGGAATCACCTACGAGCAGTACTTC. The full variable domain, its missing parts supplied by reference TRBV7-2 and TRBJ2-7, is GAGVSQSPSNKVTEKGKDVELRCDPISGHTALYWYRQSLGQGLEFLIYFQGNSAPDKSGLPSDRFSAERTGGSVSTLTIQRTQQEDSAVYLCASSSRAGGITYEQYFGPGTRLTVT.

This clone was found once. The CDR3 DNA is TGTGCCAGCAGCCTAGCCGGGACAGGTTCCCCCTCTGGAAACACCATATATTTT. It translates to CASSLAGTGSPSGNTIYF. The chain recombines TRBV11-2 with TRBJ1-3; TRBD1 agrees at 8 bases. The CDR3 totals 18 residues. The V gene end was trimmed by 5 bases and the J gene end by 0 bases; junction bases not matched to a gene: 12. Germline V gene sequence: CDR1 SGHAT, CDR2 FQNNGV.

The count of this clone is one. This sequence joins TRBV5-6 and TRBJ2-5, with 11 bases lining up with TRBD2. The germline V gene encodes CDR1 SGHDT and CDR2 YYEEEE. V trimming: 0 bases; J trimming: 4 bases; junction bases outside the gene matches: 5. CDR3 length: 16 amino acids. For the CDR3, the DNA is TGTGCCAGCAGCTTGGATCCCCTAGCGGGGGGAGAGACCCAGTACTTC. This codes for CASSLDPLAGGETQYF.

The rearrangement uses TRBV9 and TRBJ1-5; a possible D gene is TRBD1 (5 bases). Looked up from germline, CDR1 is SGDLS and CDR2 is YYNGEE. The CDR3 contains 15 residues. Between the trimmed V and J ends, which lost 4 bases and 7 bases, there was a span of 18 bases. The CDR3 protein is CASSLSTGKGQPQHF. CDR3 DNA: TGTGCCAGCAGCTTATCAACCGGGAAGGGGCAGCCCCAGCATTTT.

The chain recombines TRBV7-8 with TRBJ2-7, with D possibly TRBD1 on 6 matching bases. Germline lookup yields CDR1 SGHVS and CDR2 FQNEAQ. This CDR3 region has 12 residues. Between the trimmed V and J ends, which lost 6 bases and 3 bases, there was a span of 9 bases. The chain's CDR3 is CASRGAGYEQYF. DNA for the CDR3: TGTGCCAGCAGGGGGGCCGGCTACGAGCAGTACTTC.

This clone was seen a few times. This chain connects TRBV7-8 to TRBJ2-1, with TRBD2 identical over 15 bases. After removal of 1 base from V and 9 bases from J, the junction contained 4 bases not matched to a gene. Germline loops: CDR1 SGHVS, CDR2 FQNEAQ. The CDR3 is 16 amino acids. The CDR3 loop is CASSLEGLAGGGEQFF. Here the CDR3 DNA reads TGTGCCAGCAGCTTAGAGGGACTAGCGGGGGGCGGTGAGCAGTTCTTC.

The chain has TRBV9 and TRBJ2-3, with D perhaps matching TRBD1 or TRBD2 (5 bases each). CDR3 length equals 13 residues. With 0 bases removed from V and 9 bases from J, the gap between germline ends came to 11 bases. The germline CDR1 and CDR2 sequences are SGDLS and YYNGEE. CDR3 sequence (DNA): TGTGCCAGCAGCGTAGGGGACCTCGGGACGCAGTATTTT. Translated: CASSVGDLGTQYF.

The chain joins TRBV2 to TRBJ1-1; unclear D gene. There are 12 residues in the CDR3. The V gene's germline CDR1 is SNHLY and CDR2 FYNNEI. V lost 9 bases, J lost 0 bases, and 8 bases lay in between. The CDR3 DNA is TGTGCCAGAAGACGGGTGAACACTGAAGCTTTCTTT. Its protein is CARRRVNTEAFF.

The sample holds a few counts of this clone. The V call is TRBV10-3, the J call TRBJ1-5; D remains unclear. CDR3 length equals 12 residues. The V and J ends lost 9 bases and 8 bases respectively, with 14 bases between them. Germline loops: CDR1 ENHRY, CDR2 SYGVKD. CDR3 coding DNA: TGTGCCATTGGGGATACTGGGGAGCCCCAGCATTTT. Translation: CAIGDTGEPQHF.

The rearrangement joins TRBV5-1 to TRBJ2-2; D is perhaps TRBD2 (6 bases). The V and J ends lost 4 bases and 3 bases respectively, with 16 bases between them. Germline assignment: CDR1 SGHRS and CDR2 YFSETQ. The CDR3 loop spans 16 amino acids. The CDR3 coding sequence is TGCGCCAGCAGCCCGCCCGGGAGCGTTGACACCGGGGAGCTGTTTTTT. It is translated as CASSPPGSVDTGELFF. The full variable domain, completed using reference TRBV5-1 and TRBJ2-2, is KAGVTQTPRYLIKTRGQQVTLSCSPISGHRSVSWYQQTPGQGLQFLFEYFSETQRNKGNFPGRFSGRQFSNSRSEMNVSTLELGDSALYLCASSPPGSVDTGELFFGEGSRLTVL.

In this sample, this clone turned up once. The chain carries TRBV6-5 and TRBJ1-6; D remains ambiguous. Germline lookup yields CDR1 MNHEY and CDR2 SVGAGI. CDR3 length equals 15 residues. V lost 5 bases to trimming and J lost 5 bases, with 13 bases between them. CDR3 sequence: CASSPRAGNNSPLHF. CDR3 nucleotides: TGTGCCAGCAGTCCCCGGGCTGGGAATAATTCACCCCTCCACTTT.